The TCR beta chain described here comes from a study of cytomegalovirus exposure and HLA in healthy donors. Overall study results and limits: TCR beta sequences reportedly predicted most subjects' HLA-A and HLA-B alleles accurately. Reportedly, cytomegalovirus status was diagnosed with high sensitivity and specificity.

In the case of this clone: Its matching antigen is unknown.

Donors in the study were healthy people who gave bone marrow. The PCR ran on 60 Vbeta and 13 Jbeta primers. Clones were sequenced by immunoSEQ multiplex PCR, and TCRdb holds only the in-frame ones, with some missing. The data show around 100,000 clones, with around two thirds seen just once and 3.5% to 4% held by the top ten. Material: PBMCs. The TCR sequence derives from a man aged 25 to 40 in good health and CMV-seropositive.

CDR3 sequence reads: CASRLSGGFRNEQFF. DNA of the CDR3: TGTGCCAGCAGACTTAGCGGGGGGTTCAGGAATGAGCAGTTCTTC. The chain has TRBV28 and TRBJ2-1, with TRBD2 matching over 10 bases. The J segment lost 7 bases and the V segment lost 6 bases, leaving 9 bases of the junction unmatched. Germline loops: CDR1 MDHEN, CDR2 SYDVKM. The CDR3 is made up of 15 amino acids.